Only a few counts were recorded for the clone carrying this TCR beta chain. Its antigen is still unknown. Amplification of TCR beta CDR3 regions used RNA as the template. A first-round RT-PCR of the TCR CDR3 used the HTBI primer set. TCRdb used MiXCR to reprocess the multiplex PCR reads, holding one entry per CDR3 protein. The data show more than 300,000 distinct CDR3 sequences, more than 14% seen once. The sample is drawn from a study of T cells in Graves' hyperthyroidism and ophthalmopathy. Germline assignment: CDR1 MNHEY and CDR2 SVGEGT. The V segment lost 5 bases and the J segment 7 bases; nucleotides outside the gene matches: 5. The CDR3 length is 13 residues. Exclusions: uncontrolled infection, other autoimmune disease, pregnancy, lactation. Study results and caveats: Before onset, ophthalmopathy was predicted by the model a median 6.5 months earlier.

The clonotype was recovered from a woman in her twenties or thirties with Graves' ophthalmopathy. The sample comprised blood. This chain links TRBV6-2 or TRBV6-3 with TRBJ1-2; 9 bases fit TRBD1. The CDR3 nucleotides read TGTGCCAGCAGTAAGGACAGGGGTTCTGGCTACACCTTC. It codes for CASSKDRGSGYTF.